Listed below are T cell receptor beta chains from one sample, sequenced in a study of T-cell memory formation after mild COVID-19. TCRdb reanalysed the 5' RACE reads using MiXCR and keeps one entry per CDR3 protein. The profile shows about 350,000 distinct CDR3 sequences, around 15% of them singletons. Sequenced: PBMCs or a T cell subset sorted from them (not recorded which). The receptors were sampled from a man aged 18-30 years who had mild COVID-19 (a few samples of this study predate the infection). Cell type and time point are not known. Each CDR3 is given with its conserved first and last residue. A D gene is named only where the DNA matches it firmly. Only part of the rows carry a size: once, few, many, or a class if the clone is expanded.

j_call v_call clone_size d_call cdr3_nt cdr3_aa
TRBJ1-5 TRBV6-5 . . TGTGCCAGCAGTTACGGAAACGGGGGAAATCAGCCCCAGCATTTT CASSYGNGGNQPQHF
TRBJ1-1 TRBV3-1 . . TGTGCCAGCAGCCAGACCAGCGCTGAAGCTTTCTTT CASSQTSAEAFF
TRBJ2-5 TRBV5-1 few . TGCGCCAGCAAGGGGCCGTACCAAGAGACCCAGTACTTC CASKGPYQETQYF
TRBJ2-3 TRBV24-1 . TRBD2 TGTGCCACCAGTGATAGCGGGGGAGATACAGATACGCAGTATTTT CATSDSGGDTDTQYF
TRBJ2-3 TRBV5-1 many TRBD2 TGCGCCAGCAGCTTGGCCCTAGCGGGGGGTCCTGGCACAGATACGCAGTATTTT CASSLALAGGPGTDTQYF
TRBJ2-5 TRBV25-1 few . TGTGCCAGCTGGGCGGGGGCCCCCCAAGAGACCCAGTACTTC CASWAGAPQETQYF
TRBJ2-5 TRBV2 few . TGTGCCAGCAGTGACGGTCTGGTTCAAGAGACCCAGTACTTC CASSDGLVQETQYF
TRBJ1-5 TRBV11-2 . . TGTGCCAGCAGCCCCGGACGGCTGGGCAATCAGCCCCAGCATTTT CASSPGRLGNQPQHF
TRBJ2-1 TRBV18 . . TGTGCCAGCTCACCACCCGCGCTCCTAGAGCAGTTCTTC CASSPPALLEQFF
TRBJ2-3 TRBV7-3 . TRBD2 TGTGCCAGCAGCTTAGGGGCTAGCGGGGGCACAGATACGCAGTATTTT CASSLGASGGTDTQYF
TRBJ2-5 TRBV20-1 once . TGCAGTGCGATCGGGCAAGCTCAAGAGACCCAGTACTTC CSAIGQAQETQYF
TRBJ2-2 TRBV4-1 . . TGCGCCAGCAGCCGACAAGTATCGGCCGGGGAGCTGTTTTTT CASSRQVSAGELFF
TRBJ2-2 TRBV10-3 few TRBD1 TGTGCCATCAGTGTAAGGGGACAGGGCGCCGGGGAGCTGTTTTTT CAISVRGQGAGELFF
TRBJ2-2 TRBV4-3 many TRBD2 TGCGCCAGCAGCCAAGAACTAGCGGGGGCCGCGAGGACCGGGGAGCTGTTTTTT CASSQELAGAARTGELFF
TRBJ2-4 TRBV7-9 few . TGTGCCAGCAGCCAGACGGTAGCCAAAAACATTCAGTACTTC CASSQTVAKNIQYF
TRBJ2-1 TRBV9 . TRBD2 TGTGCCAGCAGCTCGCGGACTAGCGGGGCCTACAATGAGCAGTTCTTC CASSSRTSGAYNEQFF
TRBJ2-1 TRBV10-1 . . TGCGCCAGCAGTGAGAGCGGATCCTACAATGAGCAGTTCTTC CASSESGSYNEQFF
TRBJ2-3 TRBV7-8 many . TGTGCCAGCAGCTTAGTGCTCAGTAGCACAGATACGCAGTATTTT CASSLVLSSTDTQYF
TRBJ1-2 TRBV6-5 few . TGTGCCAGCAGTTACTCGATAGGCGGACCCATTGTAGACTACACCTTC CASSYSIGGPIVDYTF
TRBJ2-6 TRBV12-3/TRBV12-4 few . TGTGCCAGCAGTTCCCCTCCGGTGCTCCCTCTTTCTGGGGCCAACGTCCTGACTTTC CASSSPPVLPLSGANVLTF
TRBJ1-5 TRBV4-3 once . TGCGCCAGCAGCCAAGTTAGAGGGGGAGCCCAGCCCCAGCATTTT CASSQVRGGAQPQHF
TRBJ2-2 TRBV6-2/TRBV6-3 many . TGTGCCAGCAGTGACCCGGGAGCCGGGGAGCTGTTTTTT CASSDPGAGELFF
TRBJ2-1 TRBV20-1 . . TGCAGTGCTCGGAACCCCCTTGGGGCGGACCTCAGTGAGCAGTTCTTC CSARNPLGADLSEQFF
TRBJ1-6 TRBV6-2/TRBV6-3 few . TGTGCCAGCTACCCGCTCCCGGGATGGCGAGAATCACCCCTCCACTTT CASYPLPGWRESPLHF
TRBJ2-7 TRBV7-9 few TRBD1 TGTGCCAGCAGCTTTGGGACAGGTCTCGACGAGCAGTACTTC CASSFGTGLDEQYF
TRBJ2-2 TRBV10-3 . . TGTGCCACCTTGGGGGCGGGTCCCGGGGAGCTGTTTTTT CATLGAGPGELFF
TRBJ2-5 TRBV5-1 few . TGCGCCAGCAGCTTGACGGGTGCACAAGAGACCCAGTACTTC CASSLTGAQETQYF
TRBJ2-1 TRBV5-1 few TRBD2 TGCGCCAGCAGCTTGGGACTAGCGGGGGGGCTTAGCGAGCAGTTCTTC CASSLGLAGGLSEQFF
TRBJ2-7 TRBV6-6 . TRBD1 TGTGCCAGCAGACCGGGACAGCCAGACGAGCAGTACTTC CASRPGQPDEQYF
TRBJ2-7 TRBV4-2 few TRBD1 TGTGCCAGCAGCACCGGGACAGGGATCCACGAGCAGTACTTC CASSTGTGIHEQYF
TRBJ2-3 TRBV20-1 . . TGCAGTCCATCGTACGATACGCAGTATTTT CSPSYDTQYF
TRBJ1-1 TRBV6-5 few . TGTGCCAGCAGAATCGGGACGGGGAACACTGAAGCTTTCTTT CASRIGTGNTEAFF
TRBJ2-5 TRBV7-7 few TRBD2 TGTGCCAGCAGCGGACTAGCGGAAAAGACCCAGTACTTC CASSGLAEKTQYF
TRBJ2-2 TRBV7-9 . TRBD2 TGTGCCAGCAGCCATCGAGCGGGACCCGGGGAGCTGTTTTTT CASSHRAGPGELFF
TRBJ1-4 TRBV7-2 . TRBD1 TGTGCCAGCAGCCTGACAGGGGTTTGGAATGAAAAACTGTTTTTT CASSLTGVWNEKLFF
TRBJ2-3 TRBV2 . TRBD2 TGTGCCAGCAGTCCGGGACTAGCAGCAGATACGCAGTATTTT CASSPGLAADTQYF
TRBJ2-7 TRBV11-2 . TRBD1 TGTGCCAGCAGCGTAGACAGGGGAGACTACGAGCAGTACTTC CASSVDRGDYEQYF
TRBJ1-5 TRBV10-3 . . TGTGCCATCAGTGTGGGGGCGACTCAGCCCCAGCATTTT CAISVGATQPQHF
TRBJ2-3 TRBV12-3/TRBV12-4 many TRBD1 TGTGCCACCTCTGGGGACAGGGGGCAGGATACGCAGTATTTT CATSGDRGQDTQYF
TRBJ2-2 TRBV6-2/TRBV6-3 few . TGTGCCACATTGAACGGGGAGAACACCGGGGAGCTGTTTTTT CATLNGENTGELFF
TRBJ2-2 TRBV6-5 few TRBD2 TGTGCCAGCAAGGTAGCGGGGGCCACCGGGGAGCTGTTTTTT CASKVAGATGELFF
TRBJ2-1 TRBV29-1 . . TGCAGCGTGAGGGAACAGAGGAGGAATGAGCAGTTCTTC CSVREQRRNEQFF
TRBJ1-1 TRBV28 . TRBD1 TGTGCCAGCAGCCCCCGACAGGGTAGGGTACGAACTGAAGCTTTCTTT CASSPRQGRVRTEAFF
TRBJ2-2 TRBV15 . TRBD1 TGTGCCACCGCCGACAGGGGCGGGACCGGGGAGCTGTTTTTT CATADRGGTGELFF
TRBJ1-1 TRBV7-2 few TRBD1 TGTGCCAGCAGCGCCGCCCGGACAGGGGGCACTGAAGCTTTCTTT CASSAARTGGTEAFF
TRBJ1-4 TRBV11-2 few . TGTGCCAGCAGCTCCGGGGACGGGGCGATATGGAGTGAAAAACTGTTTTTT CASSSGDGAIWSEKLFF
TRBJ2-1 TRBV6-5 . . TGTGCCAGCAGTTACGGGGGGGCGGGGAAGAATGAGCAGTTCTTC CASSYGGAGKNEQFF
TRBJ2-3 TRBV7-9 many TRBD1 TGTGCCAGCAGCCCCCACCCAACAGGGGCGGCAGATACGCAGTATTTT CASSPHPTGAADTQYF
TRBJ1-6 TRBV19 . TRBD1 TGTGCCAGTAGCCGTCTGAGACAGGGGGACTCACCCCTCCACTTT CASSRLRQGDSPLHF
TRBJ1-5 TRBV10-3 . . TGTGCCATCAGTCAAGGCCCGGGTAATCAGCCCCAGCATTTT CAISQGPGNQPQHF
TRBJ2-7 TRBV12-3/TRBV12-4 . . TGTGCCAGCAGTCCTACAGACCGCTCTGCCTTCTACGAGCAGTACTTC CASSPTDRSAFYEQYF
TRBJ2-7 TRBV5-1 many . TGCGCCAGCAGCTTGCGCGGCCCAGGGGATTCGTACGAGCAGTACTTC CASSLRGPGDSYEQYF